Below, one T cell receptor beta chain is given with its context. The CDR3 has 15 amino acids. V was pared by 3 bases and J by 2 bases, with 4 bases of the junction left unmatched. Germline V gene lookup returns CDR1 SGHRS and CDR2 YFSETQ. This sample is drawn from a study of Graves' ophthalmopathy and Graves' hyperthyroidism. Amplified material comprised TCR beta CDR3 regions derived from RNA transcripts. An opening RT-PCR round employed HTBI primers and preceded a second-round multiplex PCR. MiXCR, applied by TCRdb to the multiplex PCR reads, yields one record per CDR3 protein. The table has hundreds of thousands of distinct CDR3 sequences, 15% to 17% seen once.

Sample: peripheral blood. The chain links TRBV5-1 to TRBJ2-2, with 7 bases lining up with TRBD1. The TCR comes from a woman between 18 and 29 years old with stable Graves' hyperthyroidism. The CDR3 sequence is CASSSGQSNTGELFF. As DNA, the CDR3 is TGCGCCAGCAGCTCGGGACAGTCAAACACCGGGGAGCTGTTTTTT.